These T cell receptor beta chains were read from a single sample in a study of blood T cell repertoires in COVID-19. Assay: immunoSEQ multiplex PCR; the TCRdb copy retains only in-frame clones and omits some. In the table there are approximately 530,000 clones, less than 90% of which are singletons. Sequencing was done on a sample of peripheral blood. The receptors were gathered from a woman aged 50 to 60 with COVID-19, enrolled during active disease. Both conserved end residues are part of each CDR3. Each record gives: J gene, D gene, V gene, CDR3 DNA, CDR3 protein. A D gene is named only where the DNA matches it firmly.

TRBJ2-7 | . | TRBV20-1 | TGCAGTGCGTCGACTGTCTACGAGCAGTACTTC | CSASTVYEQYF
TRBJ1-1 | . | TRBV27 | TGTGCCTCCAGACGGGGTTTTAGCACTGAAGCTTTCTTT | CASRRGFSTEAFF
TRBJ1-1 | . | TRBV28 | TGTGCCACCGTCCCCACAGGGAAAAGTTTGACTGAAGCTTTCTTT | CATVPTGKSLTEAFF
TRBJ1-5 | . | TRBV3-1/TRBV3-2 | TGTGCCAGCAGCCAAGACGCTTCGGGGCAGCCCCAGCATTTT | CASSQDASGQPQHF
TRBJ2-7 | . | TRBV20-1 | TGCAGTGCCTCCACGGTGAACGAGCAGTACTTC | CSASTVNEQYF
TRBJ1-1 | . | TRBV12-3/TRBV12-4 | TGTGCCAGCAGCTACGACAGGTTCACTGAAGCTTTCTTT | CASSYDRFTEAFF
TRBJ2-1 | . | TRBV18 | TGTGCCAGCTCACCACCGGTGGGCGGGAAGAATGAGCAGTTCTTC | CASSPPVGGKNEQFF
TRBJ2-7 | . | TRBV25-1 | TGTGCCAGCAGCAGGGGTATAGGCTACGAGCAGTACTTC | CASSRGIGYEQYF
TRBJ2-2 | TRBD2 | TRBV24-1 | TGTGCCACCTCGAGGGAGGGGTACACCGGGGAGCTGTTTTTT | CATSREGYTGELFF
TRBJ1-6 | . | TRBV7-9 | TGTGCCAGCAGCTTAGCGTCTTCTAAGCCCCTCCACTTT | CASSLASSKPLHF